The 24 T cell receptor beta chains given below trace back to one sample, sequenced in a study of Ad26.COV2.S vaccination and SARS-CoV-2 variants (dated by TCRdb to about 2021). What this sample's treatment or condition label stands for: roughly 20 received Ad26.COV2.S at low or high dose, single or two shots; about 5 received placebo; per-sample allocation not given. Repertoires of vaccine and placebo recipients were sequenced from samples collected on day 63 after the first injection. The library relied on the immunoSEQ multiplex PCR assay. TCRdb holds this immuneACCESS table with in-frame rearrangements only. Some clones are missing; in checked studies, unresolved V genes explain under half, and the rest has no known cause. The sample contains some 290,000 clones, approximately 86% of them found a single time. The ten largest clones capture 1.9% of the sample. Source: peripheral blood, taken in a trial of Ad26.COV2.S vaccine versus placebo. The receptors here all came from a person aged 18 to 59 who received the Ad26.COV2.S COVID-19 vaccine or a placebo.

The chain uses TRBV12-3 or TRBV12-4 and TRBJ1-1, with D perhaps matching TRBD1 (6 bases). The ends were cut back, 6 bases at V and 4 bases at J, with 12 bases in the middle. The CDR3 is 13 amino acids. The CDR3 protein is CASSQDSPTEAFF. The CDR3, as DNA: TGTGCCAGCAGCCAGGACAGTCCCACTGAAGCTTTCTTT.

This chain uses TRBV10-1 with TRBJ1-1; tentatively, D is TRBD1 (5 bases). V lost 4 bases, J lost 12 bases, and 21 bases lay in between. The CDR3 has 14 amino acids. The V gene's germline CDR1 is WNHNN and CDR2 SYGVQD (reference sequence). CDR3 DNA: TGCGCCAGCAGTGGGTCGGGACCGGTATCCGGAACTTTCTTT. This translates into CASSGSGPVSGTFF.

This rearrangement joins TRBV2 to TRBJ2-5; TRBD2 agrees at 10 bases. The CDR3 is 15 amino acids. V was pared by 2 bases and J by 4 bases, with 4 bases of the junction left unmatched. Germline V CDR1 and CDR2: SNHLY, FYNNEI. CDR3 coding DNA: TGTGCCAGCAGTGAACTAGCGGGGGCCGTAGAGACCCAGTACTTC. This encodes CASSELAGAVETQYF.

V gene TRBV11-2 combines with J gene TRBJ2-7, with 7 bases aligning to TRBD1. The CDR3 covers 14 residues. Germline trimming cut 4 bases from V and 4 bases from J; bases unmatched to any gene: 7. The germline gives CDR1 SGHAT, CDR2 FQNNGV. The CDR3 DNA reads TGTGCCAGCAGCTCGACAGGGAACCTGTACGAGCAGTACTTC. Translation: CASSSTGNLYEQYF.

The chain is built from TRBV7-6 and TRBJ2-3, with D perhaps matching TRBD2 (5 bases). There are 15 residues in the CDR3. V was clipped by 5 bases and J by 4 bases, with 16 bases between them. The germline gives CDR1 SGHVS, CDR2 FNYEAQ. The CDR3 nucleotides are TGTGCCAGCAGCAATGACGGAGGCTTCGCAGATACGCAGTATTTT. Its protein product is CASSNDGGFADTQYF.

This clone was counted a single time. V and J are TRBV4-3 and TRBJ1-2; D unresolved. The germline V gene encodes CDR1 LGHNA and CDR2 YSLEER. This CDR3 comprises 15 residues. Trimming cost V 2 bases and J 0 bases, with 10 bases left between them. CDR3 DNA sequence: TGCGCCAGCAGCCAATCTACCGAGGCTAACTATGGCTACACCTTC. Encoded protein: CASSQSTEANYGYTF.

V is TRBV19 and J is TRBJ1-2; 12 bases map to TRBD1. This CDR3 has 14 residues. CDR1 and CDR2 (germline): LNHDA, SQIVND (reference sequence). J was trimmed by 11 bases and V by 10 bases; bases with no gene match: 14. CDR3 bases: TGTGCCACGGGACAGGGGGCGGTACGACGGACTTACACCTTC. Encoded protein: CATGQGAVRRTYTF.

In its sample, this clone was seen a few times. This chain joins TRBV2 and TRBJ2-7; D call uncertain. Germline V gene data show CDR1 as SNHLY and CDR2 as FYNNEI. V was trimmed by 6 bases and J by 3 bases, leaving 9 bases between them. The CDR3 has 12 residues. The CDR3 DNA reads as TGTGCCAGCAGACAGATCTACTACGAGCAGTACTTC. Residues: CASRQIYYEQYF.

CDR3 coding DNA: TGTGCCAGCAGTCAAAACGACAGGGGGTATGGCTACACCTTC. Translating gives CASSQNDRGYGYTF. This chain connects TRBV7-9 to TRBJ1-2, with 9 bases lining up with TRBD1. Germline V gene lookup returns CDR1 SEHNR and CDR2 FQNEAQ (reference sequence). After removal of 6 bases from V and 5 bases from J, the junction contained 7 bases not matched to a gene. CDR3 length: 14 residues.

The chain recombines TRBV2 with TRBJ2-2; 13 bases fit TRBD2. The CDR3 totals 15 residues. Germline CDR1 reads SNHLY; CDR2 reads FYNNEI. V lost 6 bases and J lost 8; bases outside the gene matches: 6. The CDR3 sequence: CASRRLAGGTGELFF. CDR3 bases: TGTGCCAGCAGAAGACTAGCGGGGGGAACTGGGGAGCTGTTTTTT.

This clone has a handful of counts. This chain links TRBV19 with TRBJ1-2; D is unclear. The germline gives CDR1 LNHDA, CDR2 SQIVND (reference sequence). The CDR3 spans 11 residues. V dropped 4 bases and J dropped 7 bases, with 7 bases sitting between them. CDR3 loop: CASSTLSGYTF. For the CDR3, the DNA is TGTGCCAGTAGTACCCTTTCTGGCTACACCTTC.

The DNA of the CDR3 is TGTGCCAGCAGTGTAGGTCTGAGGGGCTACACCTTC. Amino acids: CASSVGLRGYTF. This chain connects TRBV25-1 to TRBJ1-2; no clear D. The CDR3 covers 12 residues. Germline CDR1 is MGHDK and CDR2 is SYGVNS. Trimming shortened V by 4 bases and J by 8 bases, and 11 bases separated the two germline ends.

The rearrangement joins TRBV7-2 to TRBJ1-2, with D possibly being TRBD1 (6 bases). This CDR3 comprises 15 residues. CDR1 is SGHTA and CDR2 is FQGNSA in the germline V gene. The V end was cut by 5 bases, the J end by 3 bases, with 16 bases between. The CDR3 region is CASSPERGTYYGYTF. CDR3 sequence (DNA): TGTGCCAGCAGCCCCGAGAGAGGGACATACTATGGCTACACCTTC. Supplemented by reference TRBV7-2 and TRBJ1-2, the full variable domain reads GAGVSQSPSNKVTEKGKDVELRCDPISGHTALYWYRQSLGQGLEFLIYFQGNSAPDKSGLPSDRFSAERTGGSVSTLTIQRTQQEDSAVYLCASSPERGTYYGYTFGSGTRLTVV.

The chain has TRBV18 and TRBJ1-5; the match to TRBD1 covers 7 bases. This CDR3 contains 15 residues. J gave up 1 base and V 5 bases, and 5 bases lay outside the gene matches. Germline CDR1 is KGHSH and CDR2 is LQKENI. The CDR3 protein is CASSVMTGSNQPQHF. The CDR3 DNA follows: TGTGCCAGCTCAGTAATGACAGGGAGCAATCAGCCCCAGCATTTT.

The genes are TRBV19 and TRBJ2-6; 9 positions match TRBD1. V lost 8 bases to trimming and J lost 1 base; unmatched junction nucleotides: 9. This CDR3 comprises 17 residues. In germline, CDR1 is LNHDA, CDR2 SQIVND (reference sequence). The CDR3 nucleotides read TGTGCCAGTCGACAGACAGGGGGGGTTTCTGGGGCCAACGTCCTGACTTTC. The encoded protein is CASRQTGGVSGANVLTF.

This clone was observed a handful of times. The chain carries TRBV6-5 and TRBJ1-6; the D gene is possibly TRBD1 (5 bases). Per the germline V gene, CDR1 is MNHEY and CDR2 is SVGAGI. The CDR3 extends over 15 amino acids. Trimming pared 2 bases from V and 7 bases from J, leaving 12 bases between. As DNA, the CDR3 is TGTGCCAGCAGTTACATCCAGGGAATCAATTCACCCCTCCACTTT. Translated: CASSYIQGINSPLHF.

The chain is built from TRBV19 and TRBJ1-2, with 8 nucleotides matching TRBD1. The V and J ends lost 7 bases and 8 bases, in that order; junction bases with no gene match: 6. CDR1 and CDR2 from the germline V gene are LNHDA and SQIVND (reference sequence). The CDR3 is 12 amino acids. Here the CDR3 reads CASNRQGRGYTF. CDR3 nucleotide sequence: TGTGCCAGTAACCGACAGGGGAGAGGCTACACCTTC.

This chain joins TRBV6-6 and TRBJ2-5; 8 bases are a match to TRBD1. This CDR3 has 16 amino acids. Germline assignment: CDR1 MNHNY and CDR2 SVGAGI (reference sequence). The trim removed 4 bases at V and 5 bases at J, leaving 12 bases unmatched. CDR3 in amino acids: CASSSFGTGSGETQYF. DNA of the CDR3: TGTGCCAGCAGTTCCTTCGGGACAGGCTCGGGGGAGACCCAGTACTTC.

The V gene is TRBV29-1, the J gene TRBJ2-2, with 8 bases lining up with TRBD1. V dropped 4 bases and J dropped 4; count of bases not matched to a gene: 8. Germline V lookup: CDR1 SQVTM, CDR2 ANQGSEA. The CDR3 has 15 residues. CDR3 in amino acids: CSVVGAGGGTGELFF. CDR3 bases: TGCAGCGTTGTTGGGGCAGGGGGCGGCACCGGGGAGCTGTTTTTT.

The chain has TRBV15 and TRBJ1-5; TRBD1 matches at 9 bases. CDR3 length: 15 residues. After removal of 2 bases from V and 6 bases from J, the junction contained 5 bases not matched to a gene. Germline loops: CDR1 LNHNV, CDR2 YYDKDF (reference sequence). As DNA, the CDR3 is TGTGCCACCAGCAGAAACAGGGGGCGGAGTCAGCCCCAGCATTTT. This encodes CATSRNRGRSQPQHF.

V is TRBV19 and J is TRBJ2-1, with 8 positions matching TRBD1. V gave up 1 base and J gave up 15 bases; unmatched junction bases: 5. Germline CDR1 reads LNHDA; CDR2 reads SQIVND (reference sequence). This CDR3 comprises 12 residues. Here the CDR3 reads CASSIVQGAMFF. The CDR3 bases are TGTGCCAGTAGTATAGTTCAGGGGGCGATGTTCTTC.

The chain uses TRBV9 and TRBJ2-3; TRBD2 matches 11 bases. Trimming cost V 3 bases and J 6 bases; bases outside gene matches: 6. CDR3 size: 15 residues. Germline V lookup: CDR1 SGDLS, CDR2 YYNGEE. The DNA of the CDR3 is TGTGCCAGCAGCGCCCCTAGCGGGGGGATGGATACGCAGTATTTT. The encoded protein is CASSAPSGGMDTQYF.

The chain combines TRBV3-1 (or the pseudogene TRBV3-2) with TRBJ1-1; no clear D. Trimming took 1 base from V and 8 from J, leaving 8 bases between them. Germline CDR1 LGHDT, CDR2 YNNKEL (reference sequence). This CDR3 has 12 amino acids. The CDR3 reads CASSQASSEAFF. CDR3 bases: TGTGCCAGCAGCCAAGCCAGTTCCGAAGCTTTCTTT.

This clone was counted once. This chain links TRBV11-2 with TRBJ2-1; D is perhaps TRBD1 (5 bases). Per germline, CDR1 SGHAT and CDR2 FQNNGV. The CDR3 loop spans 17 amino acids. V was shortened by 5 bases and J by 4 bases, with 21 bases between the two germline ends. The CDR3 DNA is TGTGCCAGCAGCCTTAGGGGCCCACGCGGCTTATACAATGAGCAGTTCTTC. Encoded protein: CASSLRGPRGLYNEQFF.